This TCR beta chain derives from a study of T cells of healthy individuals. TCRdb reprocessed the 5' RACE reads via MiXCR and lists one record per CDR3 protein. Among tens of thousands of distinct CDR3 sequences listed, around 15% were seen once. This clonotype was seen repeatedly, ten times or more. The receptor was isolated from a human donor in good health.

As DNA, the CDR3 is TGTGCCAGCAGCCCCCCGGGGGGGGCAAAACTGTTTTTT. This codes for CASSPPGGAKLFF. The chain combines TRBV7-2 with TRBJ1-4; tentative D call: TRBD1 (6 bases). Germline CDR1 is SGHTA and CDR2 is FQGNSA. CDR3 length: 13 residues. Between the trimmed V and J ends, which lost 5 bases and 10 bases, there was a span of 14 bases.